What follows are 3 T cell receptor beta chains derived from one specimen sequenced in a study of blood T cell repertoires in COVID-19. Sequenced by immunoSEQ multiplex PCR; TCRdb stores in-frame clones only, minus some. The sample carries some 200,000 clones, about 90% recorded once. The sequenced sample was peripheral blood. Receptors originate from a man between 18 and 35 years old with active or convalescent COVID-19.

The rearrangement joins TRBV7-2 to TRBJ1-3; D is uncertain. The CDR3 has 15 residues. From germline, CDR1 is SGHTA and CDR2 FQGNSA. Trimming took 3 bases from V and 10 from J, leaving 19 bases between them. CDR3 in amino acids: CASSFEGHLGVTIYF. The CDR3 DNA sequence: TGTGCCAGCAGCTTTGAGGGCCATCTTGGAGTTACCATATATTTT.

The rearrangement joins TRBV7-2 to TRBJ2-1, with 11 bases that match TRBD2. Losses at the gene ends were 1 base for V and 6 bases for J; bases not matched to a gene: 11. Germline values: CDR1 SGHTA, CDR2 FQGNSA. The CDR3 loop spans 18 amino acids. This CDR3 reads CASSLVGGPSGRSNEQFF. The CDR3 nucleotides are TGTGCCAGCAGCTTAGTTGGGGGTCCTAGCGGGAGGTCCAATGAGCAGTTCTTC.

This sequence joins TRBV7-9 and TRBJ1-5; 8 bases agree with TRBD1. Looked up from germline, CDR1 is SEHNR and CDR2 is FQNEAQ (reference sequence). The CDR3 has 17 amino acids. V shed 5 bases and J 3 bases; nucleotides not matched to a gene: 12. This chain's CDR3 is CASSKGQVGITNQPQHF. CDR3 sequence (DNA): TGTGCCAGCAGCAAGGGACAGGTGGGAATTACCAATCAGCCCCAGCATTTT.